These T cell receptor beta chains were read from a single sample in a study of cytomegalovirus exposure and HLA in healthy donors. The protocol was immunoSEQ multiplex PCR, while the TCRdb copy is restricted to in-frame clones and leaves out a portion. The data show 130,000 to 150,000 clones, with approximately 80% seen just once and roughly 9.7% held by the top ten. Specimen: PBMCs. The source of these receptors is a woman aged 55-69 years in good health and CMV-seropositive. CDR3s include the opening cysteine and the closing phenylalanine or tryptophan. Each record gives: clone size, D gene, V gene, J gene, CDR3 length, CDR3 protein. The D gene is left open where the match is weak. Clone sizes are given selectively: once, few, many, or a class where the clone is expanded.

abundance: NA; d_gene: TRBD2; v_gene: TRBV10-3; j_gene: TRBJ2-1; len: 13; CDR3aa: CAIWTSGYNEQFF
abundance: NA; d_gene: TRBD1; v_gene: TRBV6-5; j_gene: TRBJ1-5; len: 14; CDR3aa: CASRTGTGSQPQHF
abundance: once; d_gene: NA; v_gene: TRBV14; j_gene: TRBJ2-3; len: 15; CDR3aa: CASSQDSGGTDTQYF
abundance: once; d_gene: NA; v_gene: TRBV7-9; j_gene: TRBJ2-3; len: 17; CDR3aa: CASSPEWLVASTDTQYF
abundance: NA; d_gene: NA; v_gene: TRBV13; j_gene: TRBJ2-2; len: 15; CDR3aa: CASSLGGSAVGELFF
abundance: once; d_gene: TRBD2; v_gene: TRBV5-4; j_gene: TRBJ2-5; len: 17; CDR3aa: CASSLVTGRASSETQYF
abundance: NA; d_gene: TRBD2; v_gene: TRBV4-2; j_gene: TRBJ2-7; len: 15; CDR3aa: CASSQQRGSSYEQYF
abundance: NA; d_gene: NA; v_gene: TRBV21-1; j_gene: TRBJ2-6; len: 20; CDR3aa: CASSKVFGDIPRSGANVLTF
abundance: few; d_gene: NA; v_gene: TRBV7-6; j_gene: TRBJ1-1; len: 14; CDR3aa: CASSLGSVNTEAFF
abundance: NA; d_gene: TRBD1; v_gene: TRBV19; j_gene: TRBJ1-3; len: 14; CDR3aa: CASSIGQAGNTIYF
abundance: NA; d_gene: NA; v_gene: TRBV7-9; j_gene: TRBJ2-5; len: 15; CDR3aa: CASRKKDPSEGEQYF
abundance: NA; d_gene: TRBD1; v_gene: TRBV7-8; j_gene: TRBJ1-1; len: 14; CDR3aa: CASSSQGAITEAFF
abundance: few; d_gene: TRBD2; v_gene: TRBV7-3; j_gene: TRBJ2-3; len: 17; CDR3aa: CASSLIASGRGSDTQYF
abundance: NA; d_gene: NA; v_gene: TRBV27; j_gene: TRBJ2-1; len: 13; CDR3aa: CASSSYPGVEQFF
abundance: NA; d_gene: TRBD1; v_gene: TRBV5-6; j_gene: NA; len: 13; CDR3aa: CASRGQGYNEQYF
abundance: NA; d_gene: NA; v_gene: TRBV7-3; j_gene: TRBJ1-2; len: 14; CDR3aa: CASSLNPDSYGYTF
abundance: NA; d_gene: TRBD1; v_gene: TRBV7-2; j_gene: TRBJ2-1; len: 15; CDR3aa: CASSSSWTGYNEQFF
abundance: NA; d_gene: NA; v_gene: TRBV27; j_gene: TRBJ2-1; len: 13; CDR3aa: CASSSGSGNRQFF
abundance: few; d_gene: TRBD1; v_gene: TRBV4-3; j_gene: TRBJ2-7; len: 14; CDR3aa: CASSQGQGAYEQYF
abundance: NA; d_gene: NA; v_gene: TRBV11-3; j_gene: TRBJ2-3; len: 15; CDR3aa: CASSPGSSGTDTQYF
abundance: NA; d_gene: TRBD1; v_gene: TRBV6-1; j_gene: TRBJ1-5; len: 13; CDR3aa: CASSHRGDQPQHF
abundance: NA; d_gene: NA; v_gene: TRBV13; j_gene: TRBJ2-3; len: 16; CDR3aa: CASSLVGTPSTDTQYF
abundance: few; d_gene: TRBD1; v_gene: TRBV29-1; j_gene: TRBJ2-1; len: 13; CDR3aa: CSVGDRGYNEQFF
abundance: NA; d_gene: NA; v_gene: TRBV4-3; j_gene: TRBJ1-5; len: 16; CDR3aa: CASSQDWRTGNQPQHF